This T cell receptor (beta chain) was retrieved from a study of CD8 T cells in Susac syndrome. Study at large: Clinical remission applied to under ten sequenced Susac syndrome patients, and more than five had active disease. When blood was collected, patients with Susac syndrome were therapy-naive, were taking corticosteroids, or were receiving intravenous immunoglobulin alone.

Random-hexamer reverse transcription was applied to about 0.45 to 1 ug RNA. The CDR3 of TCR beta was amplified by immunoSEQ multiplex PCR across 54 Vbeta and 13 Jbeta. TCRdb fed the immunoSEQ multiplex PCR reads into MiXCR, producing one record per CDR3 protein. The sample has 120,000 to 150,000 distinct CDR3 sequences; approximately 96% are singletons. With respect to this clonotype: A read error may account for a junction end that differs from germline.

While CD8+ and CD4+ T cells were isolated negatively, TEMRA cells were enriched by FACS. Sequencing was carried out using CD4+ T cells from PBMCs. The receptor was isolated from a human donor with Susac syndrome.

CDR3 nucleotides: TGCAGCGGGAGAGGAGGGCCTAGCCATCAGCCCCAGCATTTT. Translated: CSGRGGPSHQPQHF. The chain carries TRBV20-1 and TRBJ1-5; no firm D call. Germline V lookup: CDR1 DFQATT, CDR2 SNEGSKA (reference sequence). The CDR3 runs 14 residues.